This TCR beta chain was sequenced during a study of radiotherapy plus CTLA-4 blockade in lung cancer. On the study more broadly: An objective response was seen in about 17% of patients, and disease control in around 33%.

TCRdb keeps only in-frame clones here, not all; method: immunoSEQ multiplex PCR. The sample lists under 95,000 clones, around 78% occurring once. General observations from the study: The study found tumor-derived TCR clones expanded in blood after radiotherapy plus ipilimumab. Strongest reported response predictors: early blood clone changes and post-radiation interferon-beta.

Notes on this clone: Antigen specificity is unknown.

Treatment of patients with chemo-refractory metastatic non-small-cell lung cancer consisted of focal radiation plus CTLA-4 blockade with ipilimumab. With 4 bases removed from V and 8 bases from J, the gap between germline ends came to 14 bases. Germline CDR1 is MNHEY and CDR2 is SVGAGI. The CDR3 is 14 amino acids. The material was peripheral blood, obtained from a patient treated with radiotherapy plus ipilimumab. The TCR originated in a human donor with non-small cell lung cancer whose response to radiotherapy plus ipilimumab could not be evaluated. Some clones in this sample may be carry-over from other donors' samples. The chain joins TRBV6-5 to TRBJ1-4; D is perhaps TRBD1 (6 bases). CDR3 bases: TGTGCCAGCAGTTCCCGGGACACCGTCGAAAAACTGTTTTTT. Protein sequence: CASSSRDTVEKLFF.